Listed below are T cell receptor beta chains from one sample, sequenced in a study of shared clonotypes between healthy human individuals. The table came from immunoSEQ multiplex PCR; TCRdb's copy has only in-frame clones and leaves some out. This repertoire shows approximately 1.1 million clones, around 82% found once; its top ten account for approximately 0.5%. What was sequenced was memory CD4+ T cells from PBMCs. The origin of the receptors is a man aged 18 to 29 in good health. Some clones in this sample may be carry-over from other donors' samples. CDR3s include the opening cysteine and the closing phenylalanine or tryptophan. A D gene is named only where the DNA matches it firmly. Expanded clones get a size class; other rows say once, few or many, or leave the size out.

j_call	v_call	clone_size	d_call	cdr3_nt	cdr3_aa
TRBJ1-3	TRBV18	once	.	TGTGCCAGCTCCCCAGCCGGCGGGGATGGAAACACCATATATTTT	CASSPAGGDGNTIYF
TRBJ2-7	TRBV7-8	few	.	.	CASSLAGFSGPGQYF
TRBJ2-5	TRBV7-9	few	.	TGTGCCAGCAGCTTAGGGCAGGTCTTCCAAGAGACCCAGTACTTC	CASSLGQVFQETQYF
TRBJ2-7	TRBV9	.	.	TGTGCCAGCAGCGCCCTAGGACAGTCCTACGAGCAGTACTTC	CASSALGQSYEQYF
TRBJ1-5	TRBV19	few	.	TGTGCCAGTAGTATGGAACATTCACGGCCCCAGCATTTT	CASSMEHSRPQHF
TRBJ2-7	TRBV4-2	once	.	TGTGCCAGCAGCCAAGGGATGGCGAGGTCGGGAGTCATCGCCGACGAGCAGTACTTC	CASSQGMARSGVIADEQYF
TRBJ2-1	TRBV6-6	.	TRBD2	TGTGCCAGCGGGTGGCGCGGGGGAGGGGAAAATGAGCAGTTCTTC	CASGWRGGGENEQFF
TRBJ1-4	TRBV28	.	.	TGTGCCAGCAGTTTAATGACCGGCCAGTACGAAAAACTGTTTTTT	CASSLMTGQYEKLFF
TRBJ1-3	TRBV5-4	.	TRBD1	TGTGCCAGCAGCTTGGCGGGCACAGGGGGCTCTGGAAACACCATATATTTT	CASSLAGTGGSGNTIYF
TRBJ2-1	TRBV5-4	.	TRBD2	TGTGCCAGCAGCTTGGGCGGTAGCGGGTCCAAAAATGAGCAGTTCTTC	CASSLGGSGSKNEQFF
TRBJ2-1	TRBV28	.	TRBD2	TGTGCCAGCAGTCCAACCGGGACTAGCGGGAGGCATGAGCAGTTCTTC	CASSPTGTSGRHEQFF
TRBJ2-7	TRBV5-4	few	TRBD1	TGTGCCAGCAGCCCGTCGGGACAGGGGTCCTACGAGCAGTACTTC	CASSPSGQGSYEQYF
TRBJ2-2	TRBV4-2	.	.	TGTGCCAGCAGCCAAGAAATGTCGAACACCGGGGAGCTGTTTTTT	CASSQEMSNTGELFF
TRBJ1-3	TRBV9	once	.	TGTGCCAGCAGCGTAGAGCCCGGGACTGGAAACACCATATATTTT	CASSVEPGTGNTIYF
TRBJ1-2	TRBV5-1	.	.	TGCGCCAGCAGCCCCGGGGCTCAAGACGGGTATGGCTACACCTTC	CASSPGAQDGYGYTF
TRBJ2-2	TRBV6-1	.	.	TGTGCCAGCAGTACGGTCTCGGACACCGGGGAGCTGTTTTTT	CASSTVSDTGELFF
TRBJ1-4	TRBV19	.	.	TGTGCCAGTAGTGGGGAAAAACTGTTTTTT	CASSGEKLFF
TRBJ1-3	TRBV4-2	.	.	TGTGCCAGCAGCCAAGAGGCCGGGGGGATGGCTGGAAACACCATATATTTT	CASSQEAGGMAGNTIYF
TRBJ2-7	TRBV7-2	.	.	TGTGCCAGCAGCTTAGGGTGGGAAGCCCCCTACGAGCAGTACTTC	CASSLGWEAPYEQYF
TRBJ2-7	TRBV6-5	.	.	TGTGCCAGCAGCCCAGACTCCCTCTCCTACGAGCAGTACTTC	CASSPDSLSYEQYF
TRBJ2-6	TRBV4-3	.	.	TGCGCCAGCAGCCAAGATGAGTCCGGGCTTATCTCTGGGGCCAACGTCCTGACTTTC	CASSQDESGLISGANVLTF
TRBJ2-1	TRBV7-2	.	.	TGTGCCAGCAGCTCCGGTTCCATCAATGAGCAGTTCTTC	CASSSGSINEQFF
TRBJ2-1	TRBV9	few	TRBD2	TGTGCCAGCAGCGTGGCGGGAGGGGGTGAGCAGTTCTTC	CASSVAGGGEQFF
TRBJ2-1	TRBV5-1	.	TRBD2	TGCGCCAGCAGCTTTTCCCCCGGGACTAGCGGGAGGGCATACAATGAGCAGTTCTTC	CASSFSPGTSGRAYNEQFF
TRBJ2-1	TRBV28	few	TRBD1	TGTGCCAGCAGTTCAGCCTCCGGGACAGAGGAGTACAATGAGCAGTTCTTC	CASSSASGTEEYNEQFF
TRBJ2-3	TRBV4-2	.	.	TGTGCCAGCAGCCAAGATTGGGCCGGCAACTCCGGGACAGATACGCAGTATTTT	CASSQDWAGNSGTDTQYF
TRBJ2-7	TRBV30	.	.	TGTGCCCCAAAAGAGGAGGGCGAGACCTCCTACGAGCAGTACTTC	CAPKEEGETSYEQYF
TRBJ2-3	TRBV7-9	.	TRBD2	TGTGCCAGCAGCTTAGGGGCGGCTAGCGGGAGCACAGATACGCAGTATTTT	CASSLGAASGSTDTQYF
TRBJ2-7	TRBV28	.	.	TGTGCCAGCAGTTTAGGTTCGGCCTACGAGCAGTACTTC	CASSLGSAYEQYF
TRBJ2-1	TRBV29-1	.	TRBD1	TGCAGCGTGGAACGTGGACAGGGGTACAATGAGCAGTTCTTC	CSVERGQGYNEQFF
TRBJ2-3	TRBV10-1	.	TRBD2	TGCGCCAGCAGTGCGGGACTAGCGGGAATCACAGATACGCAGTATTTT	CASSAGLAGITDTQYF
TRBJ2-1	TRBV5-4	.	.	TGTGCCAGCAGCTTGGACCCGCGATTTGCTAGCACCTCCTACAATGAGCAGTTCTTC	CASSLDPRFASTSYNEQFF
TRBJ1-1	TRBV5-4	few	.	TGTGCCAGTGAGGTCCGGGGCCAGCGAGCTTTCTTT	CASEVRGQRAFF
TRBJ1-3	TRBV27	.	.	TGTGCCAGCAGTTTCGGAAGCTCTGGAAACACCATATATTTT	CASSFGSSGNTIYF
TRBJ2-3	TRBV7-2	.	.	TGTGCCAGCAGCCCCCAGCGCACTCGGGCAGATACGCAGTATTTT	CASSPQRTRADTQYF
TRBJ1-2	TRBV28	once	.	TGTGCCAGCAGTTTTCTCAGGGCTAGTTTCTATGGCTACACCTTC	CASSFLRASFYGYTF
TRBJ1-2	TRBV18	.	TRBD1	TGTGCCAGCTCACCACTGGGGGACAGGTCCTATGGCTACACCTTC	CASSPLGDRSYGYTF
TRBJ1-5	TRBV5-1	.	.	TGCGCCAGCAGCTTGGGGCCGACCCATCAGCCCCAGCATTTT	CASSLGPTHQPQHF
TRBJ1-2	TRBV28	.	.	TGTGCCAGCAGTCCCCTCGCTAACTATGGCTACACCTTC	CASSPLANYGYTF
TRBJ1-6	TRBV29-1	.	.	TGCAGCGTGGACACAGGAAACTCGAATTCACCCCTCCACTTT	CSVDTGNSNSPLHF
TRBJ2-5	TRBV4-1	.	TRBD1	TGCGCCAGCAGCCATGAACAGGGGCCTAGGGAGACCCAGTACTTC	CASSHEQGPRETQYF
TRBJ1-5	TRBV5-1	.	TRBD1	TGCGCCAGCAGCCCTGACGGACAGGGAGGAAATCAGCCCCAGCATTTT	CASSPDGQGGNQPQHF
TRBJ2-1	TRBV11-2	.	.	TGTGCCAGCAGCTTAACTAAAGGGAGCGGCTCCTACAATGAGCAGTTCTTC	CASSLTKGSGSYNEQFF
TRBJ1-4	TRBV5-4	few	.	TGTGCCAGCAGCTCACACAAGGGGCAGAATGAAAAACTGTTTTTT	CASSSHKGQNEKLFF
TRBJ2-3	TRBV19	once	TRBD2	TGTGCCAGTAGTACAGGGACTACCAACACAGATACGCAGTATTTT	CASSTGTTNTDTQYF
TRBJ2-1	TRBV25-1	.	.	TGTGCCAGCAGTGAATTTCTCGGCCGGACAGACTACAATGAGCAGTTCTTC	CASSEFLGRTDYNEQFF
TRBJ1-2	TRBV27	.	TRBD1	TGTGCCAGCACTCCATCCCGGGACAGGGGTGCCTACACCTTC	CASTPSRDRGAYTF
TRBJ2-3	TRBV29-1	.	.	TGCAGCGCCCCCGGCCTTGGCACAGATACGCAGTATTTT	CSAPGLGTDTQYF
TRBJ2-2	TRBV18	few	.	TGTGCCAGCTCACCGCGACAGGTTAACACCGGGGAGCTGTTTTTT	CASSPRQVNTGELFF
TRBJ1-4	TRBV9	.	.	TGTGCCAGCACCCGGGCCCCGGAAGAAAAACTGTTTTTT	CASTRAPEEKLFF
TRBJ1-1	TRBV15	many	.	TGTGCCACCAGCAGGGGCCTGAACACTGAAGCTTTCTTT	CATSRGLNTEAFF
TRBJ1-2	TRBV27	few	.	TGTGCCAGCAGTTTGCGGACGAGAGGAGACTATGGCTACACCTTC	CASSLRTRGDYGYTF
TRBJ1-6	TRBV25-1	.	.	TGTGCCAGCAGAACAGGAGCTAATTCACCCCTCCACTTT	CASRTGANSPLHF